A selection of T cell receptor beta chains follows, all from one sample in a study of blood T cell repertoires in COVID-19. Sequencing used immunoSEQ multiplex PCR; TCRdb keeps in-frame clones, though not all of them. The sample consists of fewer than 300,000 clones, approximately 87% of them appearing once. Sequencing was carried out using peripheral blood. These receptors all come from a woman aged 40 to 49 who had recovered from COVID-19. Each CDR3 is given with its conserved first and last residue. Clone size, where shown, is once, few, many, or a class for clones that have expanded.

clone_size	v_call	j_call	cdr3_aa
once	TRBV7-2	TRBJ1-2	CASSLAVGGEVYGYTF
once	TRBV5-1	TRBJ2-1	CASSEGQGSDTLYNEQFF
NA	TRBV6-1	TRBJ1-2	CASSEKDRDSGYTF
NA	TRBV9	TRBJ1-2	CASSGQDLDDYGYTF
once	TRBV29-1	TRBJ1-5	CSVVGGPWMPQHF
NA	TRBV7-8	TRBJ1-2	CASSLILRHGYTF
NA	TRBV9	TRBJ1-4	CASSLRSGAGGTNEKLFF
NA	TRBV11-2	TRBJ1-1	CASSPRDSYTEAFF
NA	TRBV7-6	TRBJ1-5	CASSLNHYSNQPQHF
NA	TRBV7-2	TRBJ2-1	CASSSDRSEYNEQFF
NA	TRBV2	TRBJ2-7	CASGEGLSSYEQYF
NA	TRBV19	TRBJ1-5	CASSMDRTRNQPQHF
NA	TRBV12-3/TRBV12-4	TRBJ1-2	CASSPDRGFGYTF
NA	TRBV9	TRBJ2-7	CASSAHSGDSYEQYF
NA	TRBV7-2	TRBJ1-1	CASSLDRNTEAFF
NA	TRBV30	TRBJ1-2	CAWSVSQRYTF
NA	TRBV9	TRBJ2-3	CASSVGQRGATDTQYF
NA	TRBV2	TRBJ2-5	CASRDLGETQYF
once	TRBV5-1	TRBJ1-1	CASGTAQGDTEAFF
NA	TRBV6-4	TRBJ2-3	CASSRGGGATDTQYF
few	TRBV10-1	TRBJ1-6	CASSGPGGDSPLHF
NA	TRBV5-4	TRBJ1-1	CASSLETGRTEAFF
NA	TRBV7-2	TRBJ2-1	CASRYPGLAALEQFF
few	TRBV5-1	TRBJ1-2	CASSPEGRYGYTF
NA	TRBV20-1	TRBJ2-1	CRPTRYNEQFF
NA	TRBV7-2	TRBJ1-6	CASNRQGLFNSPLHF
once	TRBV5-6	TRBJ2-2	CASSLAAGGDTGELFF
NA	TRBV12-3/TRBV12-4	TRBJ2-5	CASSLVKETQYF
NA	TRBV18	TRBJ1-2	CASSPTIESYGYTF
NA	TRBV28	TRBJ1-2	CASSNDRVIYGYTF
NA	TRBV19	TRBJ1-2	CASSGGYTF
NA	TRBV30	TRBJ1-2	CAWSVSRGNDGYTF
NA	TRBV7-2	TRBJ2-1	CASRAIIGGAGEQFF
once	TRBV10-2	TRBJ2-1	CASTWDRSSYNEQFF
NA	TRBV12-3/TRBV12-4	TRBJ1-1	CASSLQGLEAFF
NA	TRBV9	TRBJ2-1	CASSALTRGNEQFF
NA	TRBV9	TRBJ1-1	CASSASQSNTEAFF
NA	TRBV7-2	TRBJ1-2	CASSLGPGYGYTF
NA	TRBV7-3	TRBJ2-3	CASSQPTGGDTQYF
NA	TRBV19	TRBJ2-7	CASRSAGGRGYEQYF
NA	TRBV28	TRBJ1-2	CASSLRQYGYTF
NA	TRBV5-4	TRBJ1-3	CASSQGGNSGNTIYF
NA	TRBV12-3/TRBV12-4	TRBJ2-7	CASSLEESYEQYF
NA	TRBV7-3	TRBJ2-2	CASSLRPGGLLNTGELFF
few	TRBV7-9	TRBJ1-3	CASSQSRLTPGNTIYF
NA	TRBV5-6	TRBJ1-1	CASSLDRVSYTEAFF
NA	TRBV6-5	TRBJ1-2	CASSSSTANYGYTF
NA	TRBV14	TRBJ2-3	CASSPGYGTDTQYF
NA	TRBV23-1	TRBJ2-4	CASSQSKSGLIVNIQYF
NA	TRBV7-3	TRBJ2-5	CASSPVRGLQETQYF
once	TRBV10-3	TRBJ1-2	CAISDSGTGLLFSYGYTF
few	TRBV19	TRBJ2-7	CASKEGGSNTREQYF
NA	TRBV14	TRBJ1-2	CAVRTGRGGYTF
NA	TRBV6-5	TRBJ1-2	CASSLAGAGYTF
NA	TRBV13	TRBJ1-3	CASSLFPAGNTIYF